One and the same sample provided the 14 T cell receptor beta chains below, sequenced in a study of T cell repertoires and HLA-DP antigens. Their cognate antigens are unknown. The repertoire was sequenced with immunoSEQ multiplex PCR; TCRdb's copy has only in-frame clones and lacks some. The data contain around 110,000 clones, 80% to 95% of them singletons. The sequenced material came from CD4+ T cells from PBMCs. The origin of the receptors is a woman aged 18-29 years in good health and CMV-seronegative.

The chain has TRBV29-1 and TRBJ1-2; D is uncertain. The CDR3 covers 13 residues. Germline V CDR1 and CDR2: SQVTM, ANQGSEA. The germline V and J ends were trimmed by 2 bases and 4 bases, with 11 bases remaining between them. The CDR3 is CSVERRLVYGYTF. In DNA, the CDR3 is TGCAGCGTTGAAAGGAGGCTCGTCTATGGCTACACCTTC.

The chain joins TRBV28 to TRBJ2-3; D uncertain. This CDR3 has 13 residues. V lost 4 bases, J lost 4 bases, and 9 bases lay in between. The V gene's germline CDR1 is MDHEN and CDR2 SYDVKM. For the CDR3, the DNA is TGTGCCAGCAGTTCCAGGATCGCAGATACGCAGTATTTT. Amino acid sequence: CASSSRIADTQYF.

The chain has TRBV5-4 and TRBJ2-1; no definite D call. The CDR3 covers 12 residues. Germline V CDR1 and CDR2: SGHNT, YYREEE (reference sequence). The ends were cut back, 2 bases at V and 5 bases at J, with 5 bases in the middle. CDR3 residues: CASSLLDNEQFF. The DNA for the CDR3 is TGTGCCAGCAGCTTACTTGACAATGAGCAGTTCTTC.

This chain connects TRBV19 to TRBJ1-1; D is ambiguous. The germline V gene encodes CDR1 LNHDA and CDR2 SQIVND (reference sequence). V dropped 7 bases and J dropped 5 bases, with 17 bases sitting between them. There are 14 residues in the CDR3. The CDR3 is CASIRDPGSTEAFF. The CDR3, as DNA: TGTGCCAGTATAAGGGATCCTGGCAGTACTGAAGCTTTCTTT.

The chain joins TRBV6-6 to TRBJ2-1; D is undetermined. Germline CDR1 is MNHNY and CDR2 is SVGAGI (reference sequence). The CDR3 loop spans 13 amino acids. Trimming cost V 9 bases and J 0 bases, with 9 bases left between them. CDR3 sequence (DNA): TGTGCCAGTCGGGTGAGCTCCTACAATGAGCAGTTCTTC. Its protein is CASRVSSYNEQFF.

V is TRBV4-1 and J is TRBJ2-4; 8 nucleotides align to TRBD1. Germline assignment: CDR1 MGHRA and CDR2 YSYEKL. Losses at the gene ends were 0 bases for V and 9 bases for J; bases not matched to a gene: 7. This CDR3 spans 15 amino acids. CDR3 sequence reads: CASSQEQGVRGIQYF. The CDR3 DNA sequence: TGCGCCAGCAGCCAAGAACAGGGGGTCCGGGGCATTCAGTACTTC.

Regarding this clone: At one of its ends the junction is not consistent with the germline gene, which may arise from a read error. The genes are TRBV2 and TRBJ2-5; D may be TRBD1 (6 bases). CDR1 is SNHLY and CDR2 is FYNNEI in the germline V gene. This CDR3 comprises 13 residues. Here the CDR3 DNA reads TGTGCCACCAGTAGGGACACGCAAGAGACCCAGTACTTC. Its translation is CATSRDTQETQYF.

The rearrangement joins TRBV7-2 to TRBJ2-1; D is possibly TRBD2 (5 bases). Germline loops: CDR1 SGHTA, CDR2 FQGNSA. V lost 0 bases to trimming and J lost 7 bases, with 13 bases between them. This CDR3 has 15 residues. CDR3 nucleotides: TGTGCCAGCAGCTTAGCGGTGACTCCGGGGAATGAGCAGTTCTTC. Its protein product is CASSLAVTPGNEQFF.

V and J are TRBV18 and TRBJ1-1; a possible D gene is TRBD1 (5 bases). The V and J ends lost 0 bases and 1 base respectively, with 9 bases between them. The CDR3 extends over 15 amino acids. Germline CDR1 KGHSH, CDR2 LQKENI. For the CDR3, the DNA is TGTGCCAGCTCACCACCCAGGGCTGAGAACACTGAAGCTTTCTTT. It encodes CASSPPRAENTEAFF. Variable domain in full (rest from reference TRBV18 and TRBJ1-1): NAGVMQNPRHLVRRRGQEARLRCSPMKGHSHVYWYRQLPEEGLKFMVYLQKENIIDESGMPKERFSAEFPKEGPSILRIQQVVRGDSAAYFCASSPPRAENTEAFFGQGTRLTVV.

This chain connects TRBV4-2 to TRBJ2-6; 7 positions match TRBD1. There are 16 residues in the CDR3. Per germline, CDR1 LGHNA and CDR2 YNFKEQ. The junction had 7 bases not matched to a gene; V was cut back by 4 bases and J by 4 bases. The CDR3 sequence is CASSLGQPAGANVLTF. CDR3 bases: TGTGCCAGCAGCCTGGGACAGCCCGCGGGGGCCAACGTCCTGACTTTC.

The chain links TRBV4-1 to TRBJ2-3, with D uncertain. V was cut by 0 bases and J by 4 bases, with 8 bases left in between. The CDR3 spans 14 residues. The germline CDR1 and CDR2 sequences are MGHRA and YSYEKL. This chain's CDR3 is CASSQDPSSDTQYF. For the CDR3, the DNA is TGCGCCAGCAGCCAAGATCCAAGCTCAGATACGCAGTATTTT.

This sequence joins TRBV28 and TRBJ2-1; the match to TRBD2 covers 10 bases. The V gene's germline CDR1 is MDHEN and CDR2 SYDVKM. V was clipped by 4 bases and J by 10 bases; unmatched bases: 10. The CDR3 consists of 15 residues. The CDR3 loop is CASSSPRLAGQEQFF. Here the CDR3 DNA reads TGTGCCAGCAGTTCACCAAGACTAGCGGGCCAGGAGCAGTTCTTC.

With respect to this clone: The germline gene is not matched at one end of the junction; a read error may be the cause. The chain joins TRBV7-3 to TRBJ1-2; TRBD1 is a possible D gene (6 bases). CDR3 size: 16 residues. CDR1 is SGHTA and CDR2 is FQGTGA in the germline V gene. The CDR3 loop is CASSLNTGTTNYGYTF. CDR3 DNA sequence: TGTGCCAGCAGTTTAAACACCGGGACAACGAACTATGGCTACACCTTC.

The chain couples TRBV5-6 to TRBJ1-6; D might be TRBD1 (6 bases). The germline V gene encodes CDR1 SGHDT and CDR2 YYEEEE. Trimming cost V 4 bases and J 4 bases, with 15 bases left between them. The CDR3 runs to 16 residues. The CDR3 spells CASSAGGGGYNSPLHF. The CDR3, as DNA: TGTGCCAGCAGCGCGGGAGGGGGAGGGTATAATTCACCCCTCCACTTT. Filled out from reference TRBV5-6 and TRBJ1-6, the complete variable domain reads DAGVTQSPTHLIKTRGQQVTLRCSPKSGHDTVSWYQQALGQGPQFIFQYYEEEERQRGNFPDRFSGHQFPNYSSELNVNALLLGDSALYLCASSAGGGGYNSPLHFGNGTRLTVT.